This T cell receptor (beta chain) was found in a study of blood T cell repertoires in COVID-19. Across the whole study: Both acute and convalescent COVID-19 samples were obtained from the United States, Italy and Spain. Nucleic acid was either cDNA or gDNA, and it came from T cells, B-cell-depleted T cells, or PBMCs.

Per the original methods: Researchers report that nucleated cell counts were estimated from reference gene primer amplification. Clones were read by immunoSEQ multiplex PCR, and TCRdb kept only the in-frame ones, dropping some. V and J calls and clone size are as listed in that table; D and trimming were resolved from the DNA. The table records just under 150,000 clones, 85% of them present only once. Germline loops: CDR1 PRHDT, CDR2 FYEKMQ (reference sequence). V lost 5 bases, J lost 1 base, and 11 bases lay in between. The CDR3 has 14 amino acids. This clone has just a few counts. Sequenced: peripheral blood. The chain carries TRBV13 and TRBJ1-1; tentatively, D is TRBD1 (6 bases). This TCR came from a human donor with acute or convalescent COVID-19. The donor label of this sample is uncertain. CDR3 residues: CASSPRGRNTEAFF. CDR3 sequence (DNA): TGTGCCAGCAGCCCCAGGGGCAGGAACACTGAAGCTTTCTTT.